The 29 T cell receptor beta chains below were found in one sample sequenced in a study of Ad26.COV2.S vaccination and SARS-CoV-2 variants. Treatment of the sample: around 19 received Ad26.COV2.S at low or high dose, single or two shots; a few received placebo; per-sample allocation not given. Following the first vaccine or placebo injection, samples were taken on day 63. Assay used: immunoSEQ multiplex PCR; TCRdb lists only in-frame clones, some missing. The sample includes some 300,000 clones, around 84% seen only once; the top ten take approximately 2%. This specimen was peripheral blood, taken in a trial of Ad26.COV2.S vaccine versus placebo. These receptors all come from a person between 18 and 60 years old who received the Ad26.COV2.S COVID-19 vaccine or a placebo.

J is TRBJ2-2 and V is TRBV9; a possible D gene is TRBD2 (5 bases). CDR1 SGDLS and CDR2 YYNGEE come from the germline V gene. There are 13 residues in the CDR3. V lost 3 bases and J 6 bases, leaving 9 bases between the germline ends. The CDR3, as DNA: TGTGCCAGCAGCGGGCGAGCGGCCGGGGAGCTGTTTTTT. This codes for CASSGRAAGELFF.

V usage is TRBV5-4 and J usage is TRBJ2-6; perhaps D is TRBD1 or TRBD2 (5 bases each). Between the trimmed V and J ends, which lost 5 bases and 2 bases, there was a span of 17 bases. Germline V gene sequence: CDR1 SGHNT, CDR2 YYREEE (reference sequence). This CDR3 spans 17 amino acids. In DNA form, the CDR3 reads TGTGCCAGCAGAATGACAGTGGGGGAAACTGGGGCCAACGTCCTGACTTTC. Translation: CASRMTVGETGANVLTF.

The chain combines TRBV30 with TRBJ1-5; D gene unclear. The V gene's germline CDR1 is GTSNPN and CDR2 SVGIG (reference sequence). CDR3 length: 15 residues. Trimming left V 2 bases short and J 0 bases short, with 11 bases between. The CDR3 spells CAWSFPGVSNQPQHF. As DNA, the CDR3 is TGTGCCTGGAGTTTTCCCGGGGTTAGCAATCAGCCCCAGCATTTT.

J is TRBJ2-5 and V is TRBV19; D may correspond to TRBD1 or TRBD2 (7 bases each). Trimming left V 7 bases short and J 5 bases short, with 17 bases between. This CDR3 is 14 amino acids long. CDR1 and CDR2 from the germline V gene are LNHDA and SQIVND (reference sequence). The CDR3 sequence: CASTPGGGGETQYF. CDR3 nucleotide sequence: TGTGCCAGTACCCCAGGGGGGGGCGGCGAGACCCAGTACTTC.

V gene TRBV4-3 combines with J gene TRBJ2-7, with a weak D call TRBD1 (5 bases). This CDR3 is 15 amino acids long. From germline, CDR1 is LGHNA and CDR2 YSLEER. Trimming left V 5 bases short and J 3 bases short, with 17 bases between. In DNA, the CDR3 is TGCGCCAGCAGCAGGGGCAAGGGTTTGGGCTACGAGCAGTACTTC. This gives the protein CASSRGKGLGYEQYF.

The chain combines TRBV5-4 with TRBJ2-2; D is ambiguous. CDR3 length: 12 amino acids. Between the trimmed V and J ends, which lost 3 bases and 7 bases, there was a span of 7 bases. The germline V gene encodes CDR1 SGHNT and CDR2 YYREEE (reference sequence). CDR3 residues: CASSWVGGELFF. The CDR3 region has the DNA TGTGCCAGCAGCTGGGTCGGCGGGGAGCTGTTTTTT.

The V call is TRBV11-2, the J call TRBJ2-1, with TRBD2 identical over 15 bases. Trimming removed 1 base from V and 10 bases from J; junction bases left unmatched: 14. There are 19 residues in the CDR3. Germline CDR1 SGHAT, CDR2 FQNNGV. This chain's CDR3 is CASSLGRGLAGGRKWEQFF. The CDR3 coding sequence is TGTGCCAGCAGCTTAGGTCGCGGACTAGCGGGGGGGCGAAAATGGGAGCAGTTCTTC.

This clone was seen just once. The chain uses TRBV10-1 and TRBJ2-2, with no clear D. Germline V lookup: CDR1 WNHNN, CDR2 SYGVQD (reference sequence). V shed 3 bases and J shed 0 bases, with 11 bases lying between them. CDR3 length: 16 residues. The CDR3 sequence is CASSDRRTSNTGELFF. DNA for the CDR3: TGCGCCAGCAGTGATAGAAGGACCTCGAACACCGGGGAGCTGTTTTTT.

This clone showed up just once. The genes are TRBV7-2 and TRBJ2-7, with 9 bases lining up with TRBD1. Germline CDR1 and CDR2: SGHTA and FQGNSA. With 1 base clipped from V and 0 bases from J, the junction kept 10 bases outside the gene matches. This CDR3 spans 18 amino acids. The CDR3 region is CASSLEGSGQGLSYEQYF. The CDR3 coding sequence is TGTGCCAGCAGCTTAGAGGGTTCGGGACAGGGACTCTCCTACGAGCAGTACTTC.

This CDR3 reads CASSQGDSRNQPQHF. CDR3 coding DNA: TGTGCCAGCAGCCAAGGGGACAGTCGAAATCAGCCCCAGCATTTT. J is TRBJ1-5 and V is TRBV3-1 (or the pseudogene TRBV3-2); TRBD1 matches at 7 bases. V lost 1 base and J lost 4; bases outside the gene matches: 4. The CDR3 is made up of 15 amino acids. CDR1 and CDR2 (germline): LGHDT, YNNKEL (reference sequence).

J is TRBJ1-4 and V is TRBV5-8; D gene ambiguous. The CDR3 has 12 amino acids. Trimming shortened V by 0 bases and J by 10 bases, and 7 bases separated the two germline ends. Germline lookup yields CDR1 SGHTS and CDR2 YDEGEE. CDR3 sequence (DNA): TGTGCCAGCAGCTTGGAGTCGGGAAAACTGTTTTTT. Encoded protein: CASSLESGKLFF. Filled out from reference TRBV5-8 and TRBJ1-4, the complete variable domain reads EAGVTQSPTHLIKTRGQQATLRCSPISGHTSVYWYQQALGLGLQFLLWYDEGEERNRGNFPPRFSGRQFPNYSSELNVNALELEDSALYLCASSLESGKLFFGSGTQLSVL.

J is TRBJ2-7 and V is TRBV6-2 or TRBV6-3; D is tentatively TRBD1 or TRBD2 (6 bases each). Germline values: CDR1 MNHEY, CDR2 SVGEGT. V was clipped by 7 bases and J by 4 bases, with 14 bases between them. CDR3 size: 13 residues. DNA of the CDR3: TGTGCCAGCACCCCCTCGGGGGCATACGAGCAGTACTTC. Encoded protein: CASTPSGAYEQYF.

With respect to this clone: Other DNA sequences in the same sample also yield this CDR3. This CDR3 reads CASSLTGGNQPQHF. As DNA, the CDR3 is TGCGCCAGTTCACTGACAGGGGGCAATCAGCCCCAGCATTTT. The chain links TRBV5-1 to TRBJ1-5; 8 bases are shared with TRBD1. The V gene's germline CDR1 is SGHRS and CDR2 YFSETQ. V lost 8 bases and J lost 2; bases outside the gene matches: 6. The CDR3 consists of 14 residues.

The chain couples TRBV7-9 to TRBJ2-5; D ambiguous. This CDR3 has 14 amino acids. Germline V CDR1 and CDR2: SEHNR, FQNEAQ (reference sequence). V was shortened by 0 bases and J by 3 bases, with 8 bases between the two germline ends. The CDR3 is CASSLAQTKETQYF. In nucleotides, the CDR3 is TGTGCCAGCAGCTTAGCGCAGACGAAAGAGACCCAGTACTTC.

The chain employs TRBV6-5 and TRBJ2-7; perhaps TRBD1 as D (6 bases). This CDR3 region has 12 residues. CDR1 and CDR2 from the germline V gene are MNHEY and SVGAGI. With 6 bases removed from V and 3 bases from J, the gap between germline ends came to 9 bases. This CDR3 is CASRRTVYEQYF. CDR3 DNA: TGTGCCAGCAGACGGACAGTCTACGAGCAGTACTTC.

This rearrangement joins TRBV19 to TRBJ1-2; TRBD1 matches at 8 bases. From germline, CDR1 is LNHDA and CDR2 SQIVND (reference sequence). The CDR3 sequence is 15 residues long. V trimming: 0 bases; J trimming: 13 bases; junction bases outside the gene matches: 13. For the CDR3, the DNA is TGTGCCAGTAGTATAGACCTAACAGGGGGTCCACGACCCACCTTC. Protein product: CASSIDLTGGPRPTF.

This chain's CDR3 is CASSLRTSGGGDTQYF. In DNA, the CDR3 is TGTGCCAGCAGCCTCAGGACTAGCGGGGGTGGGGATACGCAGTATTTT. The chain joins TRBV3-1 (or the pseudogene TRBV3-2) to TRBJ2-3; TRBD2 aligns across 13 bases. V dropped 4 bases and J dropped 6; count of bases not matched to a gene: 7. The CDR3 is 16 residues long. Per germline, CDR1 LGHDT and CDR2 YNNKEL (reference sequence).

This rearrangement joins TRBV19 to TRBJ2-1, with D possibly called TRBD1 or TRBD2 (5 bases each). The CDR3 is made up of 14 amino acids. Between the trimmed V and J ends, which lost 4 bases and 8 bases, there was a span of 15 bases. Germline lookup yields CDR1 LNHDA and CDR2 SQIVND (reference sequence). The CDR3 coding sequence is TGTGCCAGTAGTAAGGAGGTCAAAGGGGATGAGCAGTTCTTC. Its protein is CASSKEVKGDEQFF.

The genes are TRBV29-1 and TRBJ1-2; D gene unclear. The CDR3 extends over 14 amino acids. V dropped 4 bases and J dropped 2 bases, with 14 bases sitting between them. The V gene's germline CDR1 is SQVTM and CDR2 ANQGSEA. CDR3 loop: CSVVLEAANYGYTF. For the CDR3, the DNA is TGCAGCGTTGTTTTAGAGGCAGCCAACTATGGCTACACCTTC.

This clone was seen a handful of times. V is TRBV19 and J is TRBJ2-2; D possibly corresponds to TRBD1 (5 bases). In germline, CDR1 is LNHDA, CDR2 SQIVND (reference sequence). CDR3 length: 17 amino acids. Trimming cost V 1 base and J 6 bases, with 18 bases left between them. This chain's CDR3 is CASSIGRKGLVAGELFF. In DNA form, the CDR3 reads TGTGCCAGTAGTATAGGCCGAAAGGGGTTGGTCGCCGGGGAGCTGTTTTTT.

This rearrangement joins TRBV7-3 to TRBJ2-1, with 7 bases identical to TRBD1. Trimming took 5 bases from V and 1 from J; bases not matched to a gene: 5. Germline V gives CDR1 SGHTA, CDR2 FQGTGA. The CDR3 is 15 amino acids. Written as DNA, the CDR3 is TGTGCCAGCAGCCCGACAGGGTTATCCTACAATGAGCAGTTCTTC. It encodes CASSPTGLSYNEQFF.

This clone was picked up a small number of times. The rearrangement links TRBV7-9 to TRBJ1-6; 9 bases match TRBD1. Germline V gene sequence: CDR1 SEHNR, CDR2 FQNEAQ (reference sequence). V was pared by 5 bases and J by 8 bases, with 7 bases of the junction left unmatched. The length of the CDR3 is 15 residues. CDR3 sequence (DNA): TGTGCCAGCAGCCGAGGACAGGGGAGGGATTCACCCCTCCACTTT. Its protein product is CASSRGQGRDSPLHF.

The chain combines TRBV5-6 with TRBJ2-3; no definite D call. This CDR3 comprises 15 residues. V lost 1 base to trimming and J lost 2 bases, with 11 bases between them. Germline CDR1 is SGHDT and CDR2 is YYEEEE. The CDR3 nucleotides are TGTGCCAGCAGCTTGTACCTCTTTTCCACAGATACGCAGTATTTT. It is translated as CASSLYLFSTDTQYF.

In DNA form, the CDR3 reads TGTGCCAGCTCAACGGACTTCAACACCGGGGAGCTGTTTTTT. Protein product: CASSTDFNTGELFF. V gene TRBV18 combines with J gene TRBJ2-2; tentative D call: TRBD2 (5 bases). V was trimmed by 5 bases and J by 2 bases, leaving 9 bases between them. There are 14 residues in the CDR3. Germline V gene data show CDR1 as KGHSH and CDR2 as LQKENI.

This chain uses TRBV6-5 with TRBJ1-5; D gene uncertain. The CDR3 runs to 15 residues. Germline values: CDR1 MNHEY, CDR2 SVGAGI. V dropped 6 bases and J dropped 0 bases, with 12 bases sitting between them. The chain's CDR3 is CASRPAAYSNQPQHF. The CDR3 DNA follows: TGTGCCAGCAGGCCGGCAGCTTATAGCAATCAGCCCCAGCATTTT.

The rearrangement links TRBV3-1 (or the pseudogene TRBV3-2) to TRBJ1-5; TRBD1 matches 7 bases. The length of the CDR3 is 13 residues. The V segment lost 6 bases and the J segment 5 bases; nucleotides outside the gene matches: 4. The germline V gene has CDR1 LGHDT and CDR2 YNNKEL (reference sequence). The chain's CDR3 is CASSLDRDQPQHF. CDR3 nucleotide sequence: TGTGCCAGCAGTCTAGACAGGGATCAGCCCCAGCATTTT.

This clone was observed at least ten times. The chain combines TRBV10-2 with TRBJ1-5, with 8 bases aligning to TRBD1. Looked up from germline, CDR1 is WSHSY and CDR2 is SAAADI. V lost 5 bases to trimming and J lost 4 bases; unmatched junction nucleotides: 4. This CDR3 has 14 amino acids. The CDR3 DNA reads as TGCGCCAGCAGTTGGGGACAGGTTAATCAGCCCCAGCATTTT. It yields the protein CASSWGQVNQPQHF.

This chain joins TRBV11-1 and TRBJ2-2; a possible D gene is TRBD1 (6 bases). Germline V gives CDR1 SGHAT, CDR2 FQDESV (reference sequence). The CDR3 length is 15 residues. V gave up 6 bases and J gave up 3 bases, with 14 bases separating them. CDR3 sequence: CASRQGHLDTGELFF. As DNA, the CDR3 is TGTGCCAGCAGACAGGGCCACCTGGACACCGGGGAGCTGTTTTTT.

This rearrangement joins TRBV2 to TRBJ2-2; 9 positions match TRBD2. The CDR3 contains 14 residues. The V and J ends lost 6 bases and 4 bases, in that order; junction bases with no gene match: 3. Germline CDR1 reads SNHLY; CDR2 reads FYNNEI. This chain's CDR3 is CASSSGGTTGELFF. In DNA form, the CDR3 reads TGTGCCAGCAGCAGCGGGGGGACCACCGGGGAGCTGTTTTTT.